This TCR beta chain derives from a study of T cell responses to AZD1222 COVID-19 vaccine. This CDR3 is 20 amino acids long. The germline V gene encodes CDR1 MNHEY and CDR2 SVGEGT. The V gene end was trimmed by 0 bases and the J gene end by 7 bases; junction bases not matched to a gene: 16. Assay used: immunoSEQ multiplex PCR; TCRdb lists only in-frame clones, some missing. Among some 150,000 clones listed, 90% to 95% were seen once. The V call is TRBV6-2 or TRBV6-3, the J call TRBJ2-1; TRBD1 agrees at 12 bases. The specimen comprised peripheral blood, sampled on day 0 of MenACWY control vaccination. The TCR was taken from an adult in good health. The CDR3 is CASSYSTRLPRDRGRNEQFF. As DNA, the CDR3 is TGTGCCAGCAGTTACTCGACCCGTCTCCCCCGGGACAGGGGGCGAAATGAGCAGTTCTTC.